The present T cell receptor beta chain was sequenced within a study of beta chain features in type 1 diabetes. For the study at large: On cell yields, gender and age, patients and healthy donors were similar.

Study-wide results and caveats: The study found fewer insertions and more deletions at VDJ junctions in type 1 diabetes patients.

Reverse transcribing all isolated RNA meant expressed TCRB transcripts were sequenced. Repertoires were generated with immunoSEQ multiplex PCR, while TCRdb's copy carries only in-frame clones and drops some. The sample consists of 900,000 or so clones, about a sixth of them appearing once. In its sample, this clone was seen a few times. As yet, its antigen is unknown. The receptor was isolated from a woman aged 18-29 years in good health. The sample consisted of naive CD4+ T cells from blood.

The CDR3 sequence: CALGQGARNTEAFF. The DNA of the CDR3 is TGTGCCTTGGGACAGGGGGCGAGGAACACTGAAGCTTTCTTT. The V and J genes are TRBV2 and TRBJ1-1; 12 nucleotides align to TRBD1. Per germline, CDR1 SNHLY and CDR2 FYNNEI. This CDR3 contains 14 residues. Germline trimming cut 11 bases from V and 1 base from J; bases unmatched to any gene: 5.